One T cell receptor (beta chain) is described in this entry. The data belong to a study of blood T cell repertoires in COVID-19. The V gene end was trimmed by 5 bases and the J gene end by 8 bases; junction bases not matched to a gene: 7. Germline V gene sequence: CDR1 MNHEY, CDR2 SVGEGT. The CDR3 contains 14 residues. Original analysis: Reference gene primers were amplified, and this amplification served to estimate nucleated cell counts. Some clones are missing from TCRdb's copy, which holds only in-frame ones; the method was immunoSEQ multiplex PCR. V, J and clone size were drawn from that table, and D and trimming were deduced from the DNA. The data show about 240,000 clones, with more than 75% seen just once and around 11% held by the top ten.

The sequence was obtained from a woman aged 55-70 years with active or convalescent COVID-19. Sequencing used peripheral blood. The chain employs TRBV6-2 or TRBV6-3 and TRBJ2-1; 9 bases are shared with TRBD2. In nucleotides, the CDR3 is TGTGCCAGCAGTCAGGCGGGGGGGCCGGATGAGCAGTTCTTC. Its protein is CASSQAGGPDEQFF.